A selection of T cell receptor beta chains follows, all from one sample in a study of T-cell reconstitution after alpha-beta-depleted transplantation in children. TCRdb ran MiXCR on the PCR reads and lists one entry per CDR3 protein. The table records approximately 1,000,000 distinct CDR3 sequences, about 29% of them present only once. Source: PBMCs, mostly from graft donor cells, taken 360 days after TCRalphabeta/CD19-depleted stem cell transplant. These TCRs come from a boy in the first two years of life who had a stem cell transplant for SCID, so the T cells may come from the graft donor. CDR3s include the opening cysteine and the closing phenylalanine or tryptophan. D genes are given only for firm matches. A row's size may be missing; if present it is once, few, many or a size class.

v_gene: TRBV29-1
j_gene: TRBJ1-2
d_gene: .
abundance: .
CDR3nt: TGCAGCGTCCCCTCGGGGGATGGAGGCTACACCTTC
CDR3aa: CSVPSGDGGYTF

v_gene: TRBV7-2
j_gene: TRBJ1-4
d_gene: .
abundance: .
CDR3nt: TGTGCCAGCAGACTCATCCCGGGGGAGGAAAAACTGTTTTTT
CDR3aa: CASRLIPGEEKLFF

v_gene: TRBV2
j_gene: TRBJ2-2
d_gene: TRBD2
abundance: .
CDR3nt: TGTGCCAGCAGTGAGACTAGCGGGGGGGCGACCGGGGAGCTGTTTTTT
CDR3aa: CASSETSGGATGELFF

v_gene: TRBV4-2
j_gene: TRBJ2-1
d_gene: .
abundance: .
CDR3nt: TGTGCCAGCAGCCAAGATGTCGGGGTTCCCTACAATGAGCAGTTCTTC
CDR3aa: CASSQDVGVPYNEQFF

v_gene: TRBV12-3/TRBV12-4
j_gene: TRBJ1-1
d_gene: .
abundance: few
CDR3nt: TGTGCCAGCAACCAAAACGGGGGGCGCGCTTTCTTT
CDR3aa: CASNQNGGRAFF

v_gene: TRBV10-3
j_gene: TRBJ2-3
d_gene: .
abundance: .
CDR3nt: TGTGCCACCAAAAGGGAGTTCGCGGGGTGGTTCGTTACAGATACGCAGTATTTT
CDR3aa: CATKREFAGWFVTDTQYF

v_gene: TRBV4-3
j_gene: TRBJ2-7
d_gene: .
abundance: .
CDR3nt: TGCGCCAGCAGCCAAGAGGTCCGCTCCTACGAGCAGTACTTC
CDR3aa: CASSQEVRSYEQYF

v_gene: TRBV5-5
j_gene: TRBJ2-7
d_gene: .
abundance: .
CDR3nt: TGTGCCAGCAGCTTGTGGCAGGCCTTAGAGCAGTACTTC
CDR3aa: CASSLWQALEQYF

v_gene: TRBV28
j_gene: TRBJ2-1
d_gene: .
abundance: few
CDR3nt: TGTGCCAGCAGTTCACCAGCGCGTGAGCAGTTCTTC
CDR3aa: CASSSPAREQFF

v_gene: TRBV20-1
j_gene: TRBJ2-5
d_gene: .
abundance: .
CDR3nt: TGCAGTGCTAGACCCTCAACTAGGGGAGAGACCCAGTACTTC
CDR3aa: CSARPSTRGETQYF

v_gene: TRBV20-1
j_gene: TRBJ2-7
d_gene: .
abundance: few
CDR3nt: TGCAGTGCTAGAGATTCAGGGGAAGGTAGGGGGTACGAGCAGTACTTC
CDR3aa: CSARDSGEGRGYEQYF

v_gene: TRBV7-9
j_gene: TRBJ1-1
d_gene: .
abundance: .
CDR3nt: TGTGCCAGCAGCCTTCACGGGAGGGCGGGAGCTTTCTTT
CDR3aa: CASSLHGRAGAFF

v_gene: TRBV10-2
j_gene: TRBJ1-2
d_gene: TRBD1
abundance: .
CDR3nt: TGCGCCAGCAGTATGACAGGGGGCTATGGCTACACCTTC
CDR3aa: CASSMTGGYGYTF

v_gene: TRBV2
j_gene: TRBJ1-2
d_gene: .
abundance: once
CDR3nt: TGTGCCAGCACCCCAAGGGGAGGTGGCTACACCTTC
CDR3aa: CASTPRGGGYTF

v_gene: TRBV25-1
j_gene: TRBJ1-4
d_gene: .
abundance: .
CDR3nt: TGTGCCAGCAGTGAACCTGGACGCGATATGGCCTTT
CDR3aa: CASSEPGRDMAF

v_gene: TRBV12-3/TRBV12-4
j_gene: TRBJ2-4
d_gene: .
abundance: few
CDR3nt: TGTGCCAGCAGTTTGGGCCAAAACATTCAGTACTTC
CDR3aa: CASSLGQNIQYF

v_gene: TRBV18
j_gene: TRBJ1-1
d_gene: .
abundance: few
CDR3nt: TGTGCCAGCTCACGACAGGACGGCCACACTGAAGCTTTCTTT
CDR3aa: CASSRQDGHTEAFF

v_gene: TRBV15
j_gene: TRBJ2-5
d_gene: .
abundance: .
CDR3nt: TGTGCCACCAGCAGAGTGGATGAGACCCAGTACTTC
CDR3aa: CATSRVDETQYF